This TCR beta chain was captured by sequencing in a study of radiotherapy plus CTLA-4 blockade in lung cancer. Study-level information: Among patients, under 20% showed objective responses, and approximately 30% had disease control.

Ipilimumab CTLA-4 blockade and focal radiation were given to patients with chemo-refractory metastatic non-small-cell lung cancer. CDR3 length equals 14 residues. V shed 3 bases and J shed 6 bases, with 15 bases lying between them. Germline-derived CDR1 and CDR2 are MNHNS and SASEGT. Data came from immunoSEQ multiplex PCR; TCRdb stores just in-frame clones and leaves some out. Here the sample spans roughly 59,000 clones, about 70% being singletons. A remark on this clone: The antigen is not known.

Findings and caveats of the study: The study found tumor-derived TCR clones expanded in blood after radiotherapy plus ipilimumab.

The sample was peripheral blood, taken from a patient treated with radiotherapy plus ipilimumab. This receptor was obtained from a human donor with non-small cell lung cancer whose response to radiotherapy plus ipilimumab could not be evaluated. This rearrangement joins TRBV6-1 to TRBJ2-7; D is perhaps TRBD2 (6 bases). CDR3 bases: TGTGCCAGCAGTGAGGGGCGCTCCGGGGGCGAGCAGTACTTC. This gives the protein CASSEGRSGGEQYF.